The 23 T cell receptor beta chains given below trace back to one sample, sequenced in a study of OX40 agonist ivuxolimab in advanced cancers. The library was generated by the immunoSEQ multiplex PCR assay. TCRdb's version of the immuneACCESS table is confined to in-frame rearrangements and falls short of the full clone set. An unresolved V gene accounts for under half of the shortfall where checked; the remainder is of unknown origin. The sample records around 22,000 clones, 75% to 90% of which are singletons. The ten largest clones take up roughly 17% of the sample. The sample was CD4+ or CD8+ T cells sorted from blood, taken in a trial of the OX40 agonist ivuxolimab. These receptors were taken from an adult with an advanced solid tumor such as melanoma, head and neck, liver or kidney cancer.

The V gene is TRBV2, the J gene TRBJ2-7; possible D gene TRBD2, 5 bases. Per the germline V gene, CDR1 is SNHLY and CDR2 is FYNNEI. The CDR3 has 16 residues. V lost 3 bases to trimming and J lost 2 bases, with 17 bases between them. CDR3 protein: CASSDTLPGLTYEQYF. The DNA of the CDR3 is TGTGCCAGCAGTGACACCCTTCCGGGATTAACCTACGAGCAGTACTTC.

The genes are TRBV29-1 and TRBJ1-1; weak D call: TRBD1 (5 bases). This CDR3 region has 14 residues. With 0 bases removed from V and 6 bases from J, the gap between germline ends came to 14 bases. The germline CDR1 and CDR2 sequences are SQVTM and ANQGSEA. The CDR3 protein is CSVEDLGGVAEAFF. Written as DNA, the CDR3 is TGCAGCGTTGAAGACTTGGGGGGGGTGGCTGAAGCTTTCTTT.

The chain has TRBV18 and TRBJ2-2, with 9 bases aligning to TRBD2. J lost 2 bases, V lost 2 bases, and 3 bases had no gene match. The CDR3 consists of 16 residues. Germline CDR1 KGHSH, CDR2 LQKENI. In nucleotides, the CDR3 is TGTGCCAGCTCACCATTACTAGCGGGCAACACCGGGGAGCTGTTTTTT. Its translation is CASSPLLAGNTGELFF.

This chain joins TRBV6-6 and TRBJ1-1, with D uncertain. Trimming removed 5 bases from V and 2 bases from J, with 12 bases in between. The CDR3 totals 14 residues. The germline V gene encodes CDR1 MNHNY and CDR2 SVGAGI (reference sequence). For the CDR3, the DNA is TGTGCCAGCAGTCCCTCCCAGGCAAACACTGAAGCTTTCTTT. It specifies CASSPSQANTEAFF.

V usage is TRBV2 and J usage is TRBJ1-5; 9 bases match TRBD1. The germline V gene has CDR1 SNHLY and CDR2 FYNNEI. This CDR3 is 22 amino acids long. The V segment lost 7 bases and the J segment 0 bases; nucleotides outside the gene matches: 25. The CDR3 DNA is TGTGCCAGCATCTTACTATACAGAAAGGCCGACAGGGGGAGACATAGCAATCAGCCCCAGCATTTT. Translating it yields CASILLYRKADRGRHSNQPQHF.

This sequence joins TRBV6-5 and TRBJ1-5; a weak D match, TRBD1 (5 bases). The CDR3 extends over 15 amino acids. Deletions cut 6 bases from V and 1 base from J, with 13 bases between. Germline values: CDR1 MNHEY, CDR2 SVGAGI. The CDR3 here is CASRRSRDSNQPQHF. For the CDR3, the DNA is TGTGCCAGCAGACGCTCTAGGGACAGCAATCAGCCCCAGCATTTT.

V usage is TRBV7-6 and J usage is TRBJ2-5; D possibly corresponds to TRBD2 (7 bases). The CDR3 length is 16 residues. Germline CDR1 reads SGHVS; CDR2 reads FNYEAQ. V gave up 5 bases and J gave up 2 bases, with 18 bases separating them. Here the CDR3 DNA reads TGTGCCAGCAGCCCTAATGGGGGGGGGCAACAAGAGACCCAGTACTTC. This sequence encodes CASSPNGGGQQETQYF.

The chain employs TRBV7-2 and TRBJ2-7; the D gene could be TRBD1 or TRBD2 (6 bases each). CDR1 SGHTA and CDR2 FQGNSA come from the germline V gene. V lost 2 bases and J 0 bases, leaving 14 bases between the germline ends. This CDR3 is built from 16 residues. CDR3 protein: CASSLTWRGSSYEQYF. The CDR3 nucleotides are TGTGCCAGCAGCTTAACTTGGAGGGGGTCCTCCTACGAGCAGTACTTC.

V and J are TRBV7-9 and TRBJ2-5; D is tentatively TRBD1 or TRBD2 (6 bases each). V was cut by 8 bases and J by 3 bases, with 16 bases left in between. Germline CDR1 and CDR2: SEHNR and FQNEAQ (reference sequence). This CDR3 contains 14 residues. CDR3 residues: CASVLWGAKETQYF. The CDR3 region has the DNA TGTGCCAGCGTCTTGTGGGGGGCTAAAGAGACCCAGTACTTC.

The chain combines TRBV12-2 with TRBJ2-4; the table's D gene call, TRBD2, was not cross checked with the DNA. TRBV12-2 is listed as a pseudogene. The CDR3 length is 18 residues. The DNA of the CDR3 is TGTGCAAGTCGCTTACCCTACAGAGGGCGGGCATGGGTAACGAATCAGTACTTC. Protein sequence: CASRLPYRGRAWVTNQYF.

This clone appeared once. This chain connects TRBV7-6 to TRBJ2-5; D gene ambiguous. The DNA end favors TRBJ2-7, so the J call may be wrong. Germline CDR1 reads SGHVS; CDR2 reads FNYEAQ. The CDR3 has 15 residues. The CDR3: CASSLGSSSSYEQYF. As DNA, the CDR3 is TGTGCCAGCAGCTTAGGGTCCTCTAGCTCCTACGAGCAGTACTTC.

The rearrangement uses TRBV5-4 and TRBJ2-1; 10 bases agree with TRBD1. With V trimmed by 4 bases and J by 7 bases, 8 bases remained unmatched. The CDR3 spans 15 residues. CDR1 and CDR2 (germline): SGHNT, YYREEE (reference sequence). The CDR3 reads CASSRTGGGKNEQFF. DNA of the CDR3: TGTGCCAGCAGCAGGACAGGGGGGGGGAAAAATGAGCAGTTCTTC.

The sample holds one count of this clone. This sequence joins TRBV5-1 and TRBJ1-1; possibly TRBD1 for D (6 bases). Deletions cut 2 bases from V and 7 bases from J, with 15 bases between. The CDR3 sequence is 14 residues long. Germline V gene lookup returns CDR1 SGHRS and CDR2 YFSETQ. The CDR3 nucleotides read TGCGCCAGCAGCTTCCTGGGGGCCACCGGTGAAGCTTTCTTT. It yields the protein CASSFLGATGEAFF.

This chain uses TRBV9 with TRBJ1-1; TRBD1 might be the D (5 bases). The CDR3 consists of 14 residues. V gave up 0 bases and J gave up 4 bases, with 10 bases separating them. Germline V lookup: CDR1 SGDLS, CDR2 YYNGEE. CDR3 DNA sequence: TGTGCCAGCAGCGTAGATTTAGGGACCACTGAAGCTTTCTTT. Translation gives CASSVDLGTTEAFF.

The chain carries TRBV18 and TRBJ1-2; tentatively, D is TRBD1 (6 bases). CDR1 is KGHSH and CDR2 is LQKENI in the germline V gene. The CDR3 runs 14 residues. V lost 6 bases to trimming and J lost 1 base, with 12 bases between them. CDR3 sequence: CASSKGGSNYGYTF. CDR3 sequence (DNA): TGTGCCAGCTCCAAAGGGGGTAGTAACTATGGCTACACCTTC.

The chain couples TRBV5-4 to TRBJ1-1; 10 positions agree with TRBD1. The CDR3 is made up of 16 amino acids. The V gene end was trimmed by 0 bases and the J gene end by 0 bases; junction bases not matched to a gene: 2. Germline CDR1 and CDR2: SGHNT and YYREEE (reference sequence). CDR3 loop: CASSLGQGALNTEAFF. For the CDR3, the DNA is TGTGCCAGCAGCTTGGGACAGGGGGCTTTGAACACTGAAGCTTTCTTT.

The chain has TRBV10-2 and TRBJ1-1; no clear D gene. The V end was cut by 4 bases, the J end by 1 base, with 4 bases between. The CDR3 has 12 residues. Germline V lookup: CDR1 WSHSY, CDR2 SAAADI. CDR3 protein: CASSVTNTEAFF. CDR3 in DNA: TGCGCCAGCAGTGTCACGAACACTGAAGCTTTCTTT.

This chain's CDR3 is CASSYQGLNTEAFF. The CDR3, as DNA: TGTGCCAGCAGTTACCAGGGACTGAACACTGAAGCTTTCTTT. The genes are TRBV6-6 and TRBJ1-1; D perhaps matches TRBD1 (5 bases). V lost 2 bases and J lost 0, with 7 bases in between. This CDR3 spans 14 amino acids. CDR1 is MNHNY, CDR2 SVGAGI, per germline (reference sequence).

The chain links TRBV7-2 to TRBJ1-1; a possible D gene is TRBD1 (6 bases). The CDR3 has 15 amino acids. Germline CDR1 reads SGHTA; CDR2 reads FQGNSA. Trimming removed 2 bases at V and 5 bases at J, with 15 bases between. The CDR3 spells CASSLMGGLGTEAFF. The CDR3 coding sequence is TGTGCCAGCAGCTTAATGGGGGGCCTAGGGACTGAAGCTTTCTTT.

This clone was detected only once. V gene TRBV5-4 combines with J gene TRBJ2-5; 12 bases align to TRBD2. This CDR3 has 17 residues. The germline V gene has CDR1 SGHNT and CDR2 YYREEE (reference sequence). Germline trimming cut 0 bases from V and 1 base from J; bases unmatched to any gene: 4. The CDR3 spells CASSLAGLAGTQETQYF. Here the CDR3 DNA reads TGTGCCAGCAGCTTGGCGGGACTAGCGGGTACCCAAGAGACCCAGTACTTC.

The chain combines TRBV7-2 with TRBJ2-3; D gene ambiguous. Trimming shortened V by 3 bases and J by 5 bases, and 12 bases separated the two germline ends. Germline V gene data show CDR1 as SGHTA and CDR2 as FQGNSA. The CDR3 consists of 14 residues. The CDR3 here is CASSFRPPLDTQYF. CDR3 nucleotides: TGTGCCAGCAGCTTTCGACCGCCTTTAGATACGCAGTATTTT.

The CDR3 DNA reads TGTGCCAGCAGAGTGAACACTGAAGCTTTCTTT. Its protein is CASRVNTEAFF. This chain uses TRBV5-5 with TRBJ1-1; D is undetermined. The V and J ends lost 5 bases and 0 bases respectively, with 2 bases between them. This CDR3 region has 11 residues. Germline CDR1 is SGHKS and CDR2 is YYEKEE (reference sequence).

The chain uses TRBV5-1 and TRBJ2-2; TRBD1 agrees at 8 bases. Germline V lookup: CDR1 SGHRS, CDR2 YFSETQ. With 4 bases clipped from V and 5 bases from J, the junction kept 10 bases outside the gene matches. There are 16 residues in the CDR3. CDR3 nucleotides: TGCGCCAGCAGCCGGGCCGAGACAGGGGAAACCGGGGAGCTGTTTTTT. This sequence encodes CASSRAETGETGELFF.